This T cell receptor (beta chain) came from a study of cytomegalovirus exposure and HLA in healthy donors. 13 Jbeta primers and 60 Vbeta primers were used for the PCR. Sequenced by immunoSEQ multiplex PCR; TCRdb stores in-frame clones only, minus some. The sample records about 150,000 clones, about four fifths being singletons. General study findings and limits: Another analysis was done later, and it associated roughly 15,000 TCR beta sequences with HLA alleles at 0.05 false discovery rate. Among donors in an Asian-associated ancestry cluster, a later analysis reportedly found fewer N-insertions than the roughly 670-donor mean.

The germline CDR1 and CDR2 sequences are MRHNA and SNTAGT. V lost 2 bases, J lost 10 bases, and 0 bases stayed unmatched. CDR3 length: 13 amino acids. As for this clone: The antigen is undetermined.

V usage is TRBV6-4 and J usage is TRBJ2-1; 12 nucleotides line up with TRBD1. The sequence was obtained from a man in his forties or fifties in good health and CMV-seropositive. Sequencing input: PBMCs. The CDR3 nucleotides are TGTGCCAGCAGTGACGGGACAGGGGGCGAGCAGTTCTTC. Its protein product is CASSDGTGGEQFF.